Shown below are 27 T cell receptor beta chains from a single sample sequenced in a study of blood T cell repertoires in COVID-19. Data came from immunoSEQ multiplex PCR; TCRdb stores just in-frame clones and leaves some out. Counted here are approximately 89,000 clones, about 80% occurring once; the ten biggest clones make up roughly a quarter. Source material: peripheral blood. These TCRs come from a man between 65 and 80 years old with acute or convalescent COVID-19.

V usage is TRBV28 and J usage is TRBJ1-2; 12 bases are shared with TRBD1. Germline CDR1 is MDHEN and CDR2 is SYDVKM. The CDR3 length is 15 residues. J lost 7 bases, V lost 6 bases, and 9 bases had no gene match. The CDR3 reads CASRYSGQGASGYTF. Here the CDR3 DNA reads TGTGCCAGCAGATACTCGGGACAGGGGGCTTCTGGCTACACCTTC.

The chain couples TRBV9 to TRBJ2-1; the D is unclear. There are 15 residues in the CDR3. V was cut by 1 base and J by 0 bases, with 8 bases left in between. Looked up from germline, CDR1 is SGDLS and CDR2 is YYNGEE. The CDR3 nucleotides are TGTGCCAGCAGCGTACGAACAGCCTCCTACAATGAGCAGTTCTTC. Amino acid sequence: CASSVRTASYNEQFF.

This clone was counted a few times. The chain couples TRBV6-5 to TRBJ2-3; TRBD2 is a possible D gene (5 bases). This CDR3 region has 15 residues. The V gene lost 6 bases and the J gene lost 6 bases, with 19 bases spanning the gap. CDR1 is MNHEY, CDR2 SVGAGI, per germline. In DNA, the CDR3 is TGTGCCAGCAGAACGTCAACTAGTTTGAGGGATACGCAGTATTTT. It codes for CASRTSTSLRDTQYF.

This chain's CDR3 is CASSLRPGTGDNEQFF. The CDR3 nucleotides are TGTGCCAGCAGCTTGCGGCCCGGGACAGGAGACAATGAGCAGTTCTTC. The genes are TRBV5-5 and TRBJ2-1; 8 nucleotides agree with TRBD1. The CDR3 runs to 16 residues. Germline trimming cut 1 base from V and 5 bases from J; bases unmatched to any gene: 8. Germline CDR1 reads SGHKS; CDR2 reads YYEKEE (reference sequence).

The CDR3 sequence: CASSPTRGSSGYTF. CDR3 nucleotides: TGTGCCAGCAGCCCAACCAGGGGCTCTAGTGGCTACACCTTC. This chain joins TRBV7-2 and TRBJ1-2; a weak D match, TRBD1 (6 bases). Germline V gene sequence: CDR1 SGHTA, CDR2 FQGNSA. V lost 5 bases and J 7 bases, leaving 17 bases between the germline ends. The CDR3 totals 14 residues.

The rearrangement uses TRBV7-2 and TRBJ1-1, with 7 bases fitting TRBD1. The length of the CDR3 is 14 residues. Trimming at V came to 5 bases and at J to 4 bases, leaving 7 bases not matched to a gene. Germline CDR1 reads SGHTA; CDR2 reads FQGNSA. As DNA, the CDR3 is TGTGCCAGCAGCGGAGGGGGGACAGCCACTGAAGCTTTCTTT. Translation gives CASSGGGTATEAFF. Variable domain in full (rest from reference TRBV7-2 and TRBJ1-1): GAGVSQSPSNKVTEKGKDVELRCDPISGHTALYWYRQSLGQGLEFLIYFQGNSAPDKSGLPSDRFSAERTGGSVSTLTIQRTQQEDSAVYLCASSGGGTATEAFFGQGTRLTVV.

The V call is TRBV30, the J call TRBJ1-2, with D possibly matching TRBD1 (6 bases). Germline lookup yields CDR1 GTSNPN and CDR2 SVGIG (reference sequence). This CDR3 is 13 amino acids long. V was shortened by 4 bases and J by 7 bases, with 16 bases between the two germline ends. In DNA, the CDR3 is TGTGCCTGGATTGAGGGGGGGGAAGGTGGCTACACCTTC. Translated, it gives CAWIEGGEGGYTF.

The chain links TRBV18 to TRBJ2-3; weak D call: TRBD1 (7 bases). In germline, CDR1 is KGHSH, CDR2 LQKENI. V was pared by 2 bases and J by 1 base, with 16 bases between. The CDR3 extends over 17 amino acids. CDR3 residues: CASSPGYGGTGTDTQYF. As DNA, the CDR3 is TGTGCCAGCTCACCAGGTTACGGCGGGACAGGCACAGATACGCAGTATTTT.

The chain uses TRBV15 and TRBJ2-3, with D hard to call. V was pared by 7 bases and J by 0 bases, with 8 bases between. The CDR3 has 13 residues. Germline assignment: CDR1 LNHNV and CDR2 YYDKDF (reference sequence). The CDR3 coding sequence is TGTGCCACCAAAACCTATAGCACAGATACGCAGTATTTT. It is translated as CATKTYSTDTQYF.

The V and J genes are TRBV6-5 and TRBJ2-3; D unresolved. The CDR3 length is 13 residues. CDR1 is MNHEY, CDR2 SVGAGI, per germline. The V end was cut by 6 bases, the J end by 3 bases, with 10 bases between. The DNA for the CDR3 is TGTGCCAGCAGCGCTGAACAAACAGATACGCAGTATTTT. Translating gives CASSAEQTDTQYF.

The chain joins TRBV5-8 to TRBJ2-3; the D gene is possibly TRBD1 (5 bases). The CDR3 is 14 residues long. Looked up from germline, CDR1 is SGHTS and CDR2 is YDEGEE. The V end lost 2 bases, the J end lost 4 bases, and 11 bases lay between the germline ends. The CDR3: CASSFGAAADTQYF. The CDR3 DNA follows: TGTGCCAGCAGCTTTGGGGCGGCGGCAGATACGCAGTATTTT.

CDR3 DNA sequence: TGTGCCAGTAGTGGGCTAGCGGGATGGAACGAGCAGTACTTC. This encodes CASSGLAGWNEQYF. The J gene is TRBJ2-7, the V gene TRBV19; TRBD2 agrees at 9 bases. V gave up 5 bases and J gave up 5 bases; unmatched junction bases: 7. Germline-derived CDR1 and CDR2 are LNHDA and SQIVND (reference sequence). The CDR3 is made up of 14 amino acids.

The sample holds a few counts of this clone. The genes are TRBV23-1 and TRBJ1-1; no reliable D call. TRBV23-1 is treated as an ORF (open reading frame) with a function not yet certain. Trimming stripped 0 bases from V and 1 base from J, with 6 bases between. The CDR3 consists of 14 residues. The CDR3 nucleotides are TGCGCCAGCAGTCAATCAACTTGGAACACTGAAGCTTTCTTT. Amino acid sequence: CASSQSTWNTEAFF.

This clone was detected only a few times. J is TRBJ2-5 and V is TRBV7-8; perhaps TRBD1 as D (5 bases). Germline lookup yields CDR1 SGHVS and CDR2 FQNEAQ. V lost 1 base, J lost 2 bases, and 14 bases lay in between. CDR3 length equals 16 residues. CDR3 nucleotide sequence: TGTGCCAGCAGCTTAGGAACGACAGCTTTACAAGAGACCCAGTACTTC. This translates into CASSLGTTALQETQYF.

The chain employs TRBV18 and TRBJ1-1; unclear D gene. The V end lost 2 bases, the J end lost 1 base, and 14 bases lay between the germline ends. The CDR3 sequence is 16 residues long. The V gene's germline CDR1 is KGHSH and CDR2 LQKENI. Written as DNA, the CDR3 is TGTGCCAGCTCACCAGAATTGGGCCTCGCGAACACTGAAGCTTTCTTT. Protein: CASSPELGLANTEAFF.

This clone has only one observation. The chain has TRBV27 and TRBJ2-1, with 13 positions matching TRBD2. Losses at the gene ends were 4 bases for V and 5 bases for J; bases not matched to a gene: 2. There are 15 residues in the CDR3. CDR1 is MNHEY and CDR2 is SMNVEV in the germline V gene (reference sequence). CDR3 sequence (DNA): TGTGCCAGCAGTTCCGGACTAGCGGGGGACAATGAGCAGTTCTTC. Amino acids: CASSSGLAGDNEQFF.

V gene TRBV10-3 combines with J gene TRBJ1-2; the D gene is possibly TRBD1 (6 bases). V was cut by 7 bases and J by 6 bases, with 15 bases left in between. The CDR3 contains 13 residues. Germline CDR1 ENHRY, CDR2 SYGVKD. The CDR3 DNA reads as TGTGCCATCACCGTCGGGACATCTCATGGCTACACCTTC. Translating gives CAITVGTSHGYTF.

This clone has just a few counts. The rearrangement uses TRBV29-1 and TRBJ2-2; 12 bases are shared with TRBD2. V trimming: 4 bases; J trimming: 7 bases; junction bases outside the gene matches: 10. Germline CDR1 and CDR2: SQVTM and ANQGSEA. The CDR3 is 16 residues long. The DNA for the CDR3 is TGCAGCGTTGGGTCGGCTAGCGGGAGGGTGCACGGGGAGCTGTTTTTT. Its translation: CSVGSASGRVHGELFF.

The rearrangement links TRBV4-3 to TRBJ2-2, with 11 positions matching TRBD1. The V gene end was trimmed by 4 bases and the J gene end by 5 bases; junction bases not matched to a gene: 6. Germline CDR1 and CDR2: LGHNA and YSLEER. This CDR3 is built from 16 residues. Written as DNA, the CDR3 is TGCGCCAGCAGCCGAGCCGGGACAGGGGGAACCGGGGAGCTGTTTTTT. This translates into CASSRAGTGGTGELFF.

The CDR3 DNA reads TGTGCCAGCAGTGTACGACAGGGGGCGGCGGACACCGGGGAGCTGTTTTTT. Translated, it gives CASSVRQGAADTGELFF. This chain joins TRBV28 and TRBJ2-2; TRBD1 agrees at 10 bases. CDR3 length: 17 residues. The germline V gene has CDR1 MDHEN and CDR2 SYDVKM. The trim removed 5 bases at V and 3 bases at J, leaving 9 bases unmatched.

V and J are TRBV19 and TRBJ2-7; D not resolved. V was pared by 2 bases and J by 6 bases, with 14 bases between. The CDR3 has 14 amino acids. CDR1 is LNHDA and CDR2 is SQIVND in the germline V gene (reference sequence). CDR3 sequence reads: CASSILDTYGEQYF. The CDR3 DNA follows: TGTGCCAGTAGTATACTCGATACCTACGGCGAGCAGTACTTC.

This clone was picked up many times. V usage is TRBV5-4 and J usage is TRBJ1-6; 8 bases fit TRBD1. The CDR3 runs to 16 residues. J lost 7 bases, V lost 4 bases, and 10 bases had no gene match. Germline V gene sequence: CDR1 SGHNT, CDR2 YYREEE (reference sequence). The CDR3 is CASSVSQGAGNSPLHF. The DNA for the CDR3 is TGTGCCAGCAGCGTCTCTCAGGGGGCCGGCAATTCACCCCTCCACTTT.

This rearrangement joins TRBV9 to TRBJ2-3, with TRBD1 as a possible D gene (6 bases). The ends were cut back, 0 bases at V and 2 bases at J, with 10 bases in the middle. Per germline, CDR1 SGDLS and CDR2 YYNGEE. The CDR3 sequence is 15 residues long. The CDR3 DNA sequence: TGTGCCAGCAGCGTAGGGGACATTATCACAGATACGCAGTATTTT. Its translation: CASSVGDIITDTQYF.

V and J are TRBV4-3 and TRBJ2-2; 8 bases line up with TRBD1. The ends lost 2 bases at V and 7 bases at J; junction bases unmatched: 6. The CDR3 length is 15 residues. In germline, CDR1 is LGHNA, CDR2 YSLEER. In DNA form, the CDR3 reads TGCGCCAGCAGCCAACGGACAGGGTTTGGCGGGGAGCTGTTTTTT. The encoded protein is CASSQRTGFGGELFF.

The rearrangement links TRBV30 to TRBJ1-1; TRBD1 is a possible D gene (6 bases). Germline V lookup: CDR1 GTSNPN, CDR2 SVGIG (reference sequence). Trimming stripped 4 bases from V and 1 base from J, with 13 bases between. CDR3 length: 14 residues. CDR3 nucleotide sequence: TGTGCCTGGACCATCCTACAGGGGAACACTGAAGCTTTCTTT. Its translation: CAWTILQGNTEAFF.

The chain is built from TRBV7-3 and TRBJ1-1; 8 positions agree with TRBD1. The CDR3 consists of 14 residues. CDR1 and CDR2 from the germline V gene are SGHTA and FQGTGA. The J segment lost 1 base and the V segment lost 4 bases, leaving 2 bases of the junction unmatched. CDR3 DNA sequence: TGTGCCAGCAGCTACGACAGGGGGAACACTGAAGCTTTCTTT. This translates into CASSYDRGNTEAFF.

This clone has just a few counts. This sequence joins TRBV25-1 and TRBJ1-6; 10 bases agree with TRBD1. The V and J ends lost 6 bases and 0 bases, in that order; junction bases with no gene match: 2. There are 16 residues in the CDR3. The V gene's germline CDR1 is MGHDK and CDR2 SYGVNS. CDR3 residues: CASRRQGASYNSPLHF. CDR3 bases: TGTGCCAGCAGGAGACAGGGGGCCTCCTATAATTCACCCCTCCACTTT.